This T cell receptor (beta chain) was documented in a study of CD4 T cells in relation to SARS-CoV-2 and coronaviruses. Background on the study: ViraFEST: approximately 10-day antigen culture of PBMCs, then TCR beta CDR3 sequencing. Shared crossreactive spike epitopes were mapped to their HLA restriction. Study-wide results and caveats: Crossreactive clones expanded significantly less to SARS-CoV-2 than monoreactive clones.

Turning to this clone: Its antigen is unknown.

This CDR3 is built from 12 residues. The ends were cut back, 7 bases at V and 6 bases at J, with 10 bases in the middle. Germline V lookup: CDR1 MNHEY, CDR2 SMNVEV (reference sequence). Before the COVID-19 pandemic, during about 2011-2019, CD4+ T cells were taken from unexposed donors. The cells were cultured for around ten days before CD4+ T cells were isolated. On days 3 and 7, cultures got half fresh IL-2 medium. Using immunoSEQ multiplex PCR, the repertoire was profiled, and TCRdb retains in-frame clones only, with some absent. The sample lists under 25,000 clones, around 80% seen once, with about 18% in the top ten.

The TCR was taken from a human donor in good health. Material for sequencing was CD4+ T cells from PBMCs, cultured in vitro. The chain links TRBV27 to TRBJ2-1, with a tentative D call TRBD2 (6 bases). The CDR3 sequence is CASILGGNEQFF. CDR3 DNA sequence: TGTGCCAGCATCCTCGGGGGCAATGAGCAGTTCTTC.